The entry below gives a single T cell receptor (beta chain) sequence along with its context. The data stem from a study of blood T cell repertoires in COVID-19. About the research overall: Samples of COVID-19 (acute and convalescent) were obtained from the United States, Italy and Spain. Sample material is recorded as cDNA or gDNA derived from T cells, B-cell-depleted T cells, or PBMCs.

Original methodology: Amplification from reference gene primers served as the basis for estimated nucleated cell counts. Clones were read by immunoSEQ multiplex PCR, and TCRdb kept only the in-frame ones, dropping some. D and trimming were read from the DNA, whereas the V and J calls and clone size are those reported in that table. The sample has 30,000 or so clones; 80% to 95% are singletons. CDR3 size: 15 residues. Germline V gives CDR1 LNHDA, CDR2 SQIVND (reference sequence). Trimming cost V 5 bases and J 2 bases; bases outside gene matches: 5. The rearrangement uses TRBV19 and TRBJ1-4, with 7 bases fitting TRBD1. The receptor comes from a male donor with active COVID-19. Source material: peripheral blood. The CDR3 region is CASSGRDSTNEKLFF. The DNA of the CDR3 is TGTGCCAGTAGTGGCCGGGACAGCACTAATGAAAAACTGTTTTTT.